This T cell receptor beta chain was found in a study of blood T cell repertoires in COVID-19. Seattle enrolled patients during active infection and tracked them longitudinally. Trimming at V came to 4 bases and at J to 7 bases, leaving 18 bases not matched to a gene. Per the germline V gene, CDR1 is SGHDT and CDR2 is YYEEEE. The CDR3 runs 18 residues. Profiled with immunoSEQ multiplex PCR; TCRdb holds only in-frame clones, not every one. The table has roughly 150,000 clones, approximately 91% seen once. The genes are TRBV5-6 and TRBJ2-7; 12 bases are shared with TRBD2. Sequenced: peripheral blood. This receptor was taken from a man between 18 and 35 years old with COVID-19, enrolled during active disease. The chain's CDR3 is CASSGDVVLAGGPGEQYF. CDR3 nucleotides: TGTGCCAGCAGCGGGGACGTGGTCCTAGCGGGAGGGCCGGGTGAGCAGTACTTC. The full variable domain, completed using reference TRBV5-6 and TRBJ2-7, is DAGVTQSPTHLIKTRGQQVTLRCSPKSGHDTVSWYQQALGQGPQFIFQYYEEEERQRGNFPDRFSGHQFPNYSSELNVNALLLGDSALYLCASSGDVVLAGGPGEQYFGPGTRLTVT.